The 12 T cell receptor beta chains given below trace back to one sample, sequenced in a study of blood T cell repertoires in COVID-19. Sequencing used immunoSEQ multiplex PCR; TCRdb keeps in-frame clones, though not all of them. Of fewer than 300,000 clones listed, approximately 84% are singletons. Specimen: peripheral blood. The receptors were gathered from a human donor with COVID-19, enrolled during active disease. The donor label of this sample is uncertain.

This clone occurred a few times. The chain uses TRBV9 and TRBJ1-3; 7 bases match TRBD1. V was pared by 2 bases and J by 3 bases, with 2 bases of the junction left unmatched. CDR1 and CDR2 (germline): SGDLS, YYNGEE. CDR3 length: 14 amino acids. CDR3 region: CASSVGTVGNTIYF. The CDR3 nucleotides are TGTGCCAGCAGCGTGGGGACAGTTGGAAACACCATATATTTT. The full variable domain, its missing parts supplied by reference TRBV9 and TRBJ1-3, is DSGVTQTPKHLITATGQRVTLRCSPRSGDLSVYWYQQSLDQGLQFLIQYYNGEERAKGNILERFSAQQFPDLHSELNLSSLELGDSALYFCASSVGTVGNTIYFGEGSWLTVV.

This chain links TRBV9 with TRBJ2-3, with 9 bases aligning to TRBD2. The CDR3 runs to 17 residues. Unmatched junction bases numbered 6, after V lost 0 bases and J lost 1 base. CDR1 and CDR2 from the germline V gene are SGDLS and YYNGEE. CDR3 nucleotide sequence: TGTGCCAGCAGCGTAGTCGGCGGGAGGGGAGGCACAGATACGCAGTATTTT. Protein: CASSVVGGRGGTDTQYF.

The chain joins TRBV27 to TRBJ2-2, with D possibly being TRBD1 (5 bases). This CDR3 region has 16 residues. CDR1 is MNHEY, CDR2 SMNVEV, per germline (reference sequence). Trimming left V 0 bases short and J 2 bases short, with 10 bases between. The CDR3 protein is CASSLSWTSNTGELFF. DNA of the CDR3: TGTGCCAGCAGTTTATCTTGGACATCCAACACCGGGGAGCTGTTTTTT.

V usage is TRBV5-4 and J usage is TRBJ1-1, with D possibly being TRBD1 (6 bases). The V gene lost 7 bases and the J gene lost 9 bases, with 16 bases spanning the gap. The CDR3 covers 12 residues. Germline loops: CDR1 SGHNT, CDR2 YYREEE (reference sequence). The CDR3 loop is CASGQGLRKAFF. In DNA, the CDR3 is TGTGCCAGCGGTCAGGGGCTGAGGAAAGCTTTCTTT.

The chain combines TRBV5-1 with TRBJ2-4, with 7 nucleotides matching TRBD1. J gave up 0 bases and V 5 bases, and 14 bases lay outside the gene matches. Germline loops: CDR1 SGHRS, CDR2 YFSETQ. The CDR3 sequence is 18 residues long. The CDR3 here is CASRPRGGQISAKNIQYF. CDR3 sequence (DNA): TGCGCCAGCAGGCCGAGAGGGGGACAGATCTCAGCCAAAAACATTCAGTACTTC.

In its sample, this clone was seen many times. The chain couples TRBV10-1 to TRBJ2-2; perhaps TRBD2 as D (6 bases). The CDR3 covers 13 residues. Trimming removed 6 bases at V and 5 bases at J, with 10 bases between. Germline-derived CDR1 and CDR2 are WNHNN and SYGVQD (reference sequence). The CDR3 DNA follows: TGCGCCAGCAGCTCAAGCGGGACCGGGGAGCTGTTTTTT. Encoded protein: CASSSSGTGELFF.

This chain links TRBV28 with TRBJ2-5; 10 bases fit TRBD2. V lost 4 bases and J lost 7; bases outside the gene matches: 12. Germline CDR1 reads MDHEN; CDR2 reads SYDVKM. The CDR3 length is 16 residues. In DNA form, the CDR3 reads TGTGCCAGCAGTTCCTGGTGGACTAGCGGCCTAGGGACCCAGTACTTC. Residues: CASSSWWTSGLGTQYF.

This clone was recorded once. V gene TRBV20-1 combines with J gene TRBJ2-7; a possible D gene is TRBD1 (6 bases). In germline, CDR1 is DFQATT, CDR2 SNEGSKA (reference sequence). The CDR3 is 12 residues long. Trimming stripped 3 bases from V and 6 bases from J, with 12 bases between. The CDR3 reads CSASPSGVEQYF. The CDR3 DNA reads as TGCAGTGCTAGTCCTTCAGGGGTCGAGCAGTACTTC.

V is TRBV19 and J is TRBJ1-2; tentatively, D is TRBD1 (5 bases). The CDR3 has 14 amino acids. V lost 1 base, J lost 5 bases, and 11 bases lay in between. The germline CDR1 and CDR2 sequences are LNHDA and SQIVND (reference sequence). CDR3 sequence (DNA): TGTGCCAGTAGTATAGTGAAGGGGCCGTATGGCTACACCTTC. Translated: CASSIVKGPYGYTF. Together with reference TRBV19 and TRBJ1-2, the CDR3 gives the full variable domain: DGGITQSPKYLFRKEGQNVTLSCEQNLNHDAMYWYRQDPGQGLRLIYYSQIVNDFQKGDIAEGYSVSREKKESFPLTVTSAQKNPTAFYLCASSIVKGPYGYTFGSGTRLTVV.

The genes are TRBV28 and TRBJ1-5, with TRBD1 identical over 8 bases. The junction had 7 bases not matched to a gene; V was cut back by 7 bases and J by 5 bases. The CDR3 runs 14 residues. Germline CDR1 and CDR2: MDHEN and SYDVKM. The CDR3 region has the DNA TGTGCCAGCACTCCTACGACAGGGGATCAGCCCCAGCATTTT. Translation gives CASTPTTGDQPQHF. Variable domain in full (rest from reference TRBV28 and TRBJ1-5): DVKVTQSSRYLVKRTGEKVFLECVQDMDHENMFWYRQDPGLGLRLIYFSYDVKMKEKGDIPEGYSVSREKKERFSLILESASTNQTSMYLCASTPTTGDQPQHFGDGTRLSIL.

The chain joins TRBV7-2 to TRBJ2-7; TRBD2 aligns across 13 bases. J lost 6 bases, V lost 3 bases, and 5 bases had no gene match. Germline V gives CDR1 SGHTA, CDR2 FQGNSA. The CDR3 totals 15 residues. CDR3 sequence: CASSFPLAGGTEQYF. The CDR3 DNA sequence: TGTGCCAGCAGCTTTCCACTAGCGGGAGGGACCGAGCAGTACTTC. The variable domain in full, completed from reference TRBV7-2 and TRBJ2-7, reads GAGVSQSPSNKVTEKGKDVELRCDPISGHTALYWYRQSLGQGLEFLIYFQGNSAPDKSGLPSDRFSAERTGGSVSTLTIQRTQQEDSAVYLCASSFPLAGGTEQYFGPGTRLTVT.

This clone was counted a few times. This sequence joins TRBV5-1 and TRBJ1-1; D not resolved. This CDR3 spans 15 amino acids. V lost 4 bases and J 0 bases, leaving 13 bases between the germline ends. The germline gives CDR1 SGHRS, CDR2 YFSETQ. In DNA form, the CDR3 reads TGCGCCAGCAGCCGAAGCGGTATAATGAACACTGAAGCTTTCTTT. It codes for CASSRSGIMNTEAFF.